This entry lists 30 T cell receptor beta chains sequenced from one sample in a study of blood T cells in healthy people across ages (dated by TCRdb to between 2015 and 2017). The library was obtained by 5' RACE. Instrument on record: Illumina HiSeq 2500. A second 7 to 11 cycle PCR used a sample-barcoded 5' primer and a J-beta primer mix. The public reads were quality trimmed at Q25 with fastp and then assembled into clones with MiXCR by TCRdb, keeping productive beta chains. Rows with a matching CDR3 protein are joined into one entry that keeps the most common DNA and genes. This sample holds some 760,000 distinct CDR3 sequences; roughly 25% were observed only once. The ten most abundant clones make up 9.4% of the sample. The same sample was also used in a study of T cells of mothers and their children.

Sequenced sample: blood. The source of these receptors is a boy under 18 in good health.

The rearrangement joins TRBV5-1 to TRBJ2-5; 14 bases match TRBD2. With V trimmed by 4 bases and J by 5 bases, 7 bases remained unmatched. This CDR3 is 16 amino acids long. Germline V gene data show CDR1 as SGHRS and CDR2 as YFSETQ. CDR3 amino acids: CASSGGLAGAWETQYF. As DNA, the CDR3 is TGCGCCAGCAGCGGGGGACTAGCGGGGGCTTGGGAGACCCAGTACTTC.

The chain combines TRBV29-1 with TRBJ2-2; D uncertain. The V end lost 4 bases, the J end lost 2 bases, and 11 bases lay between the germline ends. Germline values: CDR1 SQVTM, CDR2 ANQGSEA. The CDR3 is 14 amino acids. CDR3: CSVAWDINTGELFF. The CDR3 DNA sequence: TGCAGCGTTGCTTGGGATATTAACACCGGGGAGCTGTTTTTT.

CDR3: CASTRYGAGTEAFF. The CDR3 DNA reads TGTGCCAGCACCCGTTATGGAGCGGGGACTGAAGCTTTCTTT. The chain combines TRBV2 with TRBJ1-1; no firm D call. The germline V and J ends were trimmed by 7 bases and 5 bases, with 17 bases remaining between them. CDR1 and CDR2 from the germline V gene are SNHLY and FYNNEI. The CDR3 contains 14 residues.

The chain joins TRBV9 to TRBJ2-5; no reliable D call. V gave up 1 base and J gave up 4 bases, with 11 bases separating them. The CDR3 has 14 residues. CDR1 is SGDLS, CDR2 YYNGEE, per germline. CDR3 nucleotides: TGTGCCAGCAGCGTACATGTGTATGGAGAGACCCAGTACTTC. As protein: CASSVHVYGETQYF.

J is TRBJ2-1 and V is TRBV7-6, with 10 bases that match TRBD2. J lost 4 bases, V lost 3 bases, and 6 bases had no gene match. The CDR3 is made up of 16 amino acids. CDR1 SGHVS and CDR2 FNYEAQ come from the germline V gene. CDR3 amino acids: CASSLDSGGAYNEQFF. The CDR3 bases are TGTGCCAGCAGCTTGGACAGCGGGGGGGCGTACAATGAGCAGTTCTTC.

V and J are TRBV2 and TRBJ2-7; no clear D. Trimming removed 2 bases at V and 3 bases at J, with 5 bases between. The CDR3 sequence is 12 residues long. The germline CDR1 and CDR2 sequences are SNHLY and FYNNEI. The CDR3 nucleotides read TGTGCCAGCAGTGAATTCCACTACGAGCAGTACTTC. Its translation is CASSEFHYEQYF.

As for this clonotype: At one end, the junction sequence differs from germline, possibly due to a read error. The genes are TRBV20-1 and TRBJ2-7, with TRBD2 identical over 14 bases. Germline CDR1 DFQATT, CDR2 SNEGSKA (reference sequence). The CDR3 has 15 residues. The CDR3 protein is CSARGTSGSSYEQYF. The CDR3, as DNA: TGTAGTGCTAGAGGGACTAGCGGGAGTTCCTACGAGCAGTACTTC.

With respect to this clonotype: Compared with germline, one end of the junction differs, possibly owing to a read error. This rearrangement joins TRBV13 to TRBJ2-5; D call uncertain. The CDR3 contains 13 residues. In germline, CDR1 is PRHDT, CDR2 FYEKMQ (reference sequence). CDR3: CARSFEDEETQYF. CDR3 DNA sequence: TGTGCCCGCAGCTTCGAAGATGAAGAGACCCAGTACTTC.

This sequence joins TRBV4-1 and TRBJ1-1, with TRBD1 as a possible D gene (5 bases). This CDR3 is 12 amino acids long. Looked up from germline, CDR1 is MGHRA and CDR2 is YSYEKL. The V and J ends lost 3 bases and 6 bases respectively, with 8 bases between them. The CDR3 nucleotides read TGCGCCAGCAGCCAGGGGGGTCCTGAAGCTTTCTTT. As protein: CASSQGGPEAFF.

In its sample, this clonotype was seen a few times. The gene calls are TRBV5-1 and TRBJ2-3; 12 positions match TRBD2. V dropped 5 bases and J dropped 0; count of bases not matched to a gene: 13. The CDR3 runs 19 residues. CDR1 is SGHRS, CDR2 YFSETQ, per germline. The CDR3 reads CASSSTSGGYITSTDTQYF. The CDR3 region has the DNA TGCGCCAGCAGTTCGACTAGCGGGGGCTATATCACTAGCACAGATACGCAGTATTTT.

V usage is TRBV6-1 and J usage is TRBJ2-5; D is possibly TRBD2 (6 bases). Germline V CDR1 and CDR2: MNHNS, SASEGT. V was clipped by 4 bases and J by 2 bases, with 8 bases between them. There are 13 residues in the CDR3. The CDR3 DNA sequence: TGTGCCAGCAGTGGGAGGGTGCAAGAGACCCAGTACTTC. Residues: CASSGRVQETQYF.

This sequence joins TRBV27 and TRBJ2-5; 10 nucleotides align to TRBD1. The DNA end lines up better with TRBJ2-7; the J call may be wrong. Germline V lookup: CDR1 MNHEY, CDR2 SMNVEV (reference sequence). The CDR3 totals 15 residues. The chain's CDR3 is CASSLRDRGIDEQYF. CDR3 DNA: TGTGCCAGCAGCCTCCGGGACAGGGGTATCGACGAGCAGTACTTC.

The chain couples TRBV10-3 to TRBJ2-5; possible D gene TRBD2, 6 bases. The V and J ends lost 6 bases and 2 bases respectively, with 16 bases between them. CDR1 is ENHRY and CDR2 is SYGVKD in the germline V gene. The CDR3 runs to 15 residues. The CDR3 DNA follows: TGTGCCATCAGCTCCGATGGGACTGGGCAAGAGACCCAGTACTTC. Amino acid sequence: CAISSDGTGQETQYF.

The rearrangement joins TRBV7-2 to TRBJ1-1; no firm D call. Per germline, CDR1 SGHTA and CDR2 FQGNSA. CDR3 length equals 13 residues. The V gene lost 8 bases and the J gene lost 6 bases, with 16 bases spanning the gap. CDR3: CASLSTMRAEAFF. The CDR3 nucleotides read TGTGCCAGCTTATCGACAATGAGGGCTGAAGCTTTCTTT.

J is TRBJ1-2 and V is TRBV20-1, with D tentatively TRBD1 (6 bases). The CDR3 has 13 amino acids. V lost 6 bases and J 2 bases, leaving 13 bases between the germline ends. The germline CDR1 and CDR2 sequences are DFQATT and SNEGSKA (reference sequence). The CDR3 DNA reads TGCAGTGCAACACAGGGAGTGAACTATGGCTACACCTTC. Its protein is CSATQGVNYGYTF.

The chain recombines TRBV29-1 with TRBJ2-1; the D gene is possibly TRBD2 (5 bases). V lost 7 bases, J lost 4 bases, and 14 bases lay in between. Germline V gives CDR1 SQVTM, CDR2 ANQGSEA. The CDR3 spans 13 residues. CDR3 residues: CSAGMAQYNEQFF. The CDR3 coding sequence is TGCAGCGCCGGGATGGCTCAGTACAATGAGCAGTTCTTC.

This chain joins TRBV27 and TRBJ2-7; D ambiguous. The CDR3 runs 13 residues. From germline, CDR1 is MNHEY and CDR2 SMNVEV (reference sequence). V was cut by 0 bases and J by 5 bases, with 8 bases left in between. CDR3 in amino acids: CASSLSAANEQYF. For the CDR3, the DNA is TGTGCCAGCAGTTTATCGGCAGCTAACGAGCAGTACTTC.

The chain employs TRBV27 and TRBJ2-1, with unresolved D. V dropped 4 bases and J dropped 6 bases, with 13 bases sitting between them. The CDR3 has 14 amino acids. CDR1 is MNHEY and CDR2 is SMNVEV in the germline V gene (reference sequence). The CDR3 region is CASSSRLDRNEQFF. Here the CDR3 DNA reads TGTGCCAGCAGTTCTCGTCTAGACCGCAATGAGCAGTTCTTC.

This clonotype was seen once. The chain uses TRBV7-9 and TRBJ2-1, with D tentatively TRBD2 (6 bases). The J call could be wrong; TRBJ2-7 is a better fit for the DNA end. The germline CDR1 and CDR2 sequences are SEHNR and FQNEAQ (reference sequence). The CDR3 runs to 15 residues. CDR3 DNA sequence: TGTGCCAGCAGCTCCCGACAAGAGGGACTTGACGAGCAGTACTTC. This sequence encodes CASSSRQEGLDEQYF.

This clonotype showed up just a few times. The rearrangement uses TRBV3-1 and TRBJ2-1; 9 bases map to TRBD2. Looked up from germline, CDR1 is LGHDT and CDR2 is YNNKEL (reference sequence). The CDR3 spans 19 residues. The J segment lost 7 bases and the V segment lost 2 bases, leaving 18 bases of the junction unmatched. The CDR3 DNA reads TGTGCCAGCAGCCAAACTACCCCATGGATGGCGGGAGGGCCGAATGAGCAGTTCTTC. It yields the protein CASSQTTPWMAGGPNEQFF.

In this sample, this clonotype turned up a few times. Compared with germline, one end of the junction differs, possibly owing to a read error. The rearrangement joins TRBV7-3 to TRBJ2-1, with 13 bases lining up with TRBD2. The CDR3 loop spans 13 amino acids. Per germline, CDR1 SGHTA and CDR2 FQGTGA. The CDR3 region has the DNA TGTGCCAGCAGCCAACTAGCGGGGGGGGAGCCGTTCTTC. It encodes CASSQLAGGEPFF.

The chain is built from TRBV20-1 and TRBJ2-3, with TRBD2 as a possible D gene (6 bases). The CDR3 runs to 15 residues. Germline V gene lookup returns CDR1 DFQATT and CDR2 SNEGSKA (reference sequence). The germline V and J ends were trimmed by 1 base and 8 bases, with 19 bases remaining between them. The DNA of the CDR3 is TGCAGTGCTAGAGTTGAGGGAGGAGAGTGGGGTACGCAGTATTTT. Its translation: CSARVEGGEWGTQYF.

The chain has TRBV11-2 and TRBJ2-7; a possible D gene is TRBD2 (5 bases). Germline V gene lookup returns CDR1 SGHAT and CDR2 FQNNGV. The CDR3 runs 13 residues. V was shortened by 3 bases and J by 4 bases, with 10 bases between the two germline ends. Here the CDR3 reads CASSFYSGYEQYF. In nucleotides, the CDR3 is TGTGCCAGCAGCTTTTACTCGGGATACGAGCAGTACTTC.

The chain uses TRBV28 and TRBJ1-2; 7 bases are shared with TRBD1. The trim removed 9 bases at V and 4 bases at J, leaving 8 bases unmatched. Germline V gene lookup returns CDR1 MDHEN and CDR2 SYDVKM. The CDR3 covers 13 residues. The CDR3 loop reads CASKEGGVYGYTF. The CDR3 DNA is TGTGCCAGTAAAGAAGGGGGCGTCTATGGCTACACCTTC.

The chain employs TRBV20-1 and TRBJ1-2; D remains ambiguous. There are 12 residues in the CDR3. The V end was cut by 3 bases, the J end by 4 bases, with 9 bases between. Germline V lookup: CDR1 DFQATT, CDR2 SNEGSKA (reference sequence). DNA for the CDR3: TGCAGTGCTAGCGGACCGCTCTATGGCTACACCTTC. Protein product: CSASGPLYGYTF.

The chain uses TRBV7-3 and TRBJ2-5; TRBD1 might be the D (5 bases). CDR1 and CDR2 from the germline V gene are SGHTA and FQGTGA. The CDR3 runs to 16 residues. The V and J ends lost 1 base and 0 bases respectively, with 12 bases between them. In DNA form, the CDR3 reads TGTGCCAGCAGCTTAATGGGGCCTTCCTACCAAGAGACCCAGTACTTC. Amino acids: CASSLMGPSYQETQYF.

This chain links TRBV9 with TRBJ2-2, with D unclear. CDR1 and CDR2 from the germline V gene are SGDLS and YYNGEE. V lost 5 bases and J 3 bases, leaving 14 bases between the germline ends. The length of the CDR3 is 15 residues. The chain's CDR3 is CASSTTGGYTGELFF. CDR3 DNA: TGTGCCAGCAGTACCACGGGTGGATACACCGGGGAGCTGTTTTTT.

CDR3 coding DNA: TGCGCCAGCAGCTTGGCCCTAGGGGGATCCGACGAGCAGTACTTC. Its translation is CASSLALGGSDEQYF. The chain couples TRBV5-1 to TRBJ2-5; a possible D gene is TRBD1 (6 bases). The DNA end is more similar to TRBJ2-7, so the J call may be wrong. The CDR3 consists of 15 residues. The germline V gene has CDR1 SGHRS and CDR2 YFSETQ.

This clonotype was seen more than once but under ten times. The chain is built from TRBV11-2 and TRBJ2-3; 11 bases agree with TRBD2. V lost 2 bases, J lost 5 bases, and 15 bases stayed unmatched. The V gene's germline CDR1 is SGHAT and CDR2 FQNNGV. This CDR3 has 19 amino acids. The DNA for the CDR3 is TGTGCCAGCAGCTTAAGTCTAGCGGGGGGAACAAGGAGTCGAGATACGCAGTATTTT. Translation gives CASSLSLAGGTRSRDTQYF.

This clonotype was found a few times. The chain uses TRBV14 and TRBJ2-5, with no clear D. Germline V gives CDR1 SGHDN, CDR2 FVKESK. The V end was cut by 1 base, the J end by 10 bases, with 10 bases between. This CDR3 region has 12 residues. CDR3 sequence reads: CASSQGYGSQYF. The DNA for the CDR3 is TGTGCCAGCAGCCAAGGTTATGGAAGCCAGTACTTC.